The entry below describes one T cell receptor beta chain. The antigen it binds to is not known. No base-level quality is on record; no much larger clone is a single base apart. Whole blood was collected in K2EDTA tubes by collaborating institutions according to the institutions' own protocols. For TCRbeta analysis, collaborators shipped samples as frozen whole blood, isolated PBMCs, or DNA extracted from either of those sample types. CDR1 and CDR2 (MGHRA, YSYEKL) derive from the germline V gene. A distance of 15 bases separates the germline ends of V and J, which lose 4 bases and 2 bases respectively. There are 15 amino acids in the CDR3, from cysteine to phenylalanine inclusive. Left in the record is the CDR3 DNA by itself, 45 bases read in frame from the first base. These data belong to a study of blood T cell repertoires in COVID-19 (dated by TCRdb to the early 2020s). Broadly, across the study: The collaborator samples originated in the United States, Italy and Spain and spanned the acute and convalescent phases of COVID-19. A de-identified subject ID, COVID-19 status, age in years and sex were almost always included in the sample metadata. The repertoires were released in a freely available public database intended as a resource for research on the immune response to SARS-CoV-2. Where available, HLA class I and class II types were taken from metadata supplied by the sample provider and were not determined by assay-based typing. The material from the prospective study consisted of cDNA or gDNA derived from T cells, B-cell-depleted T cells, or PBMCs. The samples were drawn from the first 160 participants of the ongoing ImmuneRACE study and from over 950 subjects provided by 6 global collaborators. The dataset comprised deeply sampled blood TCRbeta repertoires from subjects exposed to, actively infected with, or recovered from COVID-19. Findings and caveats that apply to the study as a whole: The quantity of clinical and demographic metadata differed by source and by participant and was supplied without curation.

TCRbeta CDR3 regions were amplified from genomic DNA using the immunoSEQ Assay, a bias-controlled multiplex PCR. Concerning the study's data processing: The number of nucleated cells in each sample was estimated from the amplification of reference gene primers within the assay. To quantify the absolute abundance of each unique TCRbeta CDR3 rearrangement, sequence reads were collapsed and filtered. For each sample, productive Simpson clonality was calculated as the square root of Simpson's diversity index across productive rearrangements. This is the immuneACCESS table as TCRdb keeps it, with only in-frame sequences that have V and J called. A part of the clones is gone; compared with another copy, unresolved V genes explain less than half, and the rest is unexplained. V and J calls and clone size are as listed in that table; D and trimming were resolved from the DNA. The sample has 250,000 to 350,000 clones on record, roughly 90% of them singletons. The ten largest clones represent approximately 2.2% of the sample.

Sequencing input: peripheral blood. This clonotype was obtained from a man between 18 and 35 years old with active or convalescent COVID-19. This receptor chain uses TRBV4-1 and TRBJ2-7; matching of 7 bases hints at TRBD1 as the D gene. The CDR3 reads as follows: CASSREEGGAYEQYF. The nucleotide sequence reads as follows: TGCGCCAGCAGCCGGGAGGAAGGGGGCGCCTACGAGCAGTACTTC.